These 16 T cell receptor beta chains share one sample of origin, sequenced in a study of shared clonotypes between healthy human individuals. Sequencing used immunoSEQ multiplex PCR; TCRdb keeps in-frame clones, though not all of them. Seen here are about 480,000 clones, approximately 79% observed once, and the top ten hold 12%. Sequencing was carried out using PBMCs. The receptors here all came from a woman aged 40 to 50 in good health. Some clones in this sample may be carry-over from other donors' samples.

The chain is built from TRBV7-9 and TRBJ2-7; 7 positions match TRBD1. V lost 5 bases to trimming and J lost 3 bases; unmatched junction nucleotides: 7. Germline V gives CDR1 SEHNR, CDR2 FQNEAQ (reference sequence). The CDR3 has 14 residues. The CDR3 loop is CASSLQGLFYEQYF. For the CDR3, the DNA is TGTGCCAGCAGCCTACAGGGGTTGTTCTACGAGCAGTACTTC.

The J gene is TRBJ1-4, the V gene TRBV18, with D possibly being TRBD1 (5 bases). The V end was cut by 3 bases, the J end by 2 bases, with 10 bases between. The CDR3 is 15 residues long. CDR1 KGHSH and CDR2 LQKENI come from the germline V gene. DNA for the CDR3: TGTGCCAGCTCACCCCGGCGGGGGACTAATGAAAAACTGTTTTTT. This gives the protein CASSPRRGTNEKLFF.

The chain uses TRBV7-9 and TRBJ2-7; 8 nucleotides match TRBD2. CDR1 SEHNR and CDR2 FQNEAQ come from the germline V gene (reference sequence). The trim removed 5 bases at V and 5 bases at J, leaving 8 bases unmatched. The CDR3 loop spans 14 amino acids. CDR3 region: CASSNPAGVDEQYF. CDR3 coding DNA: TGTGCCAGCAGCAACCCAGCGGGAGTGGACGAGCAGTACTTC.

The CDR3 coding sequence is TGTGCCAGCAGTGTCCCGGGACAGCGAAACTATGGCTACACCTTC. Residues: CASSVPGQRNYGYTF. The chain has TRBV6-1 and TRBJ1-2; 7 bases line up with TRBD1. The CDR3 consists of 15 residues. The germline gives CDR1 MNHNS, CDR2 SASEGT. V gave up 4 bases and J gave up 2 bases; unmatched junction bases: 7.

To note about this clone: A far more abundant clone sits one base away, making this likely a read error. This same CDR3 is encoded by further DNA sequences in the sample. The chain uses TRBV5-1 and TRBJ1-2, with a tentative D call TRBD1 (6 bases). CDR1 is SGHRS and CDR2 is YFSETQ in the germline V gene. The CDR3 spans 15 residues. CDR3 amino acids: CASSPLGAGVYGYTF. The CDR3 DNA sequence: TGTGCCAGCAGTCCGTTGGGCGCAGGGGTTTACGGCTACACCTTC.

CDR3 in amino acids: CASSLTGEPTEAFF. The DNA for the CDR3 is TGCGCCAGCAGCTTAACGGGGGAACCCACTGAAGCTTTCTTT. The rearrangement joins TRBV5-1 to TRBJ1-1; D possibly corresponds to TRBD1 (5 bases). The CDR3 length is 14 residues. Germline V CDR1 and CDR2: SGHRS, YFSETQ. The V end was cut by 2 bases, the J end by 4 bases, with 12 bases between.

The chain joins TRBV10-3 to TRBJ1-6; D is uncertain. Per the germline V gene, CDR1 is ENHRY and CDR2 is SYGVKD. There are 13 residues in the CDR3. V lost 7 bases and J 9 bases, leaving 13 bases between the germline ends. CDR3 protein: CAITTGGSSPLHF. CDR3 nucleotides: TGTGCCATCACAACGGGAGGTAGTTCACCCCTCCACTTT.

The chain employs TRBV2 and TRBJ1-2, with 7 bases fitting TRBD1. Germline CDR1 SNHLY, CDR2 FYNNEI. This CDR3 is built from 14 residues. V gave up 4 bases and J gave up 4 bases; unmatched junction bases: 6. The CDR3 here is CASSADRVTYGYTF. The CDR3 nucleotides read TGTGCCAGCAGTGCTGACAGGGTTACCTATGGCTACACCTTC. Drawing the rest from reference TRBV2 and TRBJ1-2, the complete variable domain is EPEVTQTPSHQVTQMGQEVILRCVPISNHLYFYWYRQILGQKVEFLVSFYNNEISEKSEIFDDQFSVERPDGSNFTLKIRSTKLEDSAMYFCASSADRVTYGYTFGSGTRLTVV.

The chain has TRBV19 and TRBJ1-4, with D perhaps matching TRBD1 (5 bases). V was pared by 4 bases and J by 5 bases, with 11 bases between. Germline CDR1 LNHDA, CDR2 SQIVND (reference sequence). The CDR3 runs 14 residues. CDR3 protein: CASSTGTSNEKLFF. The DNA of the CDR3 is TGTGCCAGTAGTACCGGGACCTCAAATGAAAAACTGTTTTTT.

CDR3 amino acids: CASSSAGYLHTQYF. The CDR3 bases are TGTGCCAGTTCGTCGGCAGGCTACCTTCATACGCAGTATTTT. The chain uses TRBV6-5 and TRBJ2-3; D unresolved. The CDR3 has 14 residues. Trimming removed 9 bases at V and 7 bases at J, with 20 bases between. Germline-derived CDR1 and CDR2 are MNHEY and SVGAGI.

This clone was counted a single time. The chain employs TRBV16 and TRBJ1-4; perhaps TRBD1 as D (5 bases). Germline CDR1 and CDR2: KGHSY and FQNENV. The germline V and J ends were trimmed by 0 bases and 0 bases, with 5 bases remaining between them. The CDR3 runs 15 residues. CDR3 loop: CASSQSGATNEKLFF. The CDR3, as DNA: TGTGCCAGCAGCCAATCAGGGGCAACTAATGAAAAACTGTTTTTT.

The chain employs TRBV7-9 and TRBJ1-3; TRBD1 is a possible D gene (5 bases). Trimming took 5 bases from V and 4 from J, leaving 15 bases between them. CDR1 is SEHNR and CDR2 is FQNEAQ in the germline V gene (reference sequence). The CDR3 covers 15 residues. The CDR3 protein is CASSPNRDFGNTIYF. The CDR3 DNA reads TGTGCCAGCAGCCCAAACCGGGACTTCGGAAACACCATATATTTT. Looking up the rest from reference TRBV7-9 and TRBJ1-3 gives the full variable domain: DTGVSQNPRHKITKRGQNVTFRCDPISEHNRLYWYRQTLGQGPEFLTYFQNEAQLEKSRLLSDRFSAERPKGSFSTLEIQRTEQGDSAMYLCASSPNRDFGNTIYFGEGSWLTVV.

The chain recombines TRBV5-4 with TRBJ2-4, with TRBD1 identical over 9 bases. CDR1 is SGHNT and CDR2 is YYREEE in the germline V gene (reference sequence). J was trimmed by 8 bases and V by 0 bases; bases with no gene match: 6. This CDR3 is 15 amino acids long. CDR3 region: CASSLVGDRDYIQYF. The CDR3 DNA follows: TGTGCCAGCAGCTTGGTTGGGGACAGGGACTACATTCAGTACTTC.

The chain links TRBV28 to TRBJ2-4, with 9 bases lining up with TRBD1. This CDR3 has 17 amino acids. Germline V gene data show CDR1 as MDHEN and CDR2 as SYDVKM. The J segment lost 2 bases and the V segment lost 6 bases, leaving 11 bases of the junction unmatched. The CDR3 protein is CASRASGGQGPKNIQYF. The CDR3 DNA sequence: TGTGCCAGCAGAGCCTCAGGGGGACAGGGTCCCAAAAACATTCAGTACTTC.

This clone was observed a few times. Different DNA sequences within this sample yield the same CDR3. This chain uses TRBV5-1 with TRBJ1-2; D is undetermined. Per germline, CDR1 SGHRS and CDR2 YFSETQ. V lost 4 bases and J 2 bases, leaving 15 bases between the germline ends. The CDR3 consists of 15 residues. The CDR3 region is CASSLDTSSNYGYTF. The CDR3 DNA follows: TGCGCCAGCAGCCTGGATACGAGCTCAAACTATGGCTACACCTTC.

The chain combines TRBV7-8 with TRBJ2-1; 11 nucleotides align to TRBD1. Germline V gene sequence: CDR1 SGHVS, CDR2 FQNEAQ. J gave up 12 bases and V 2 bases, and 9 bases lay outside the gene matches. The CDR3 runs to 15 residues. The CDR3 sequence: CASSLTPGQGVGQFF. CDR3 nucleotide sequence: TGTGCCAGCAGCTTAACTCCGGGACAGGGGGTTGGGCAGTTCTTC.